This TCR beta chain was sequenced in a study of PD-L1 blockade in urothelial cancer. Looking at the study overall: Atezolizumab was started by patients at some point between 2014 and 2015 at 1,200 mg intravenously every 3 weeks.

The time point is: peripheral blood 6 weeks after treatment start. Synthetic TCR analog templates were spiked into all PCRs individually. Generated by immunoSEQ multiplex PCR, the TCRdb table keeps only in-frame clones and is missing some. The sample yields tens of thousands of clones, roughly 90% seen once. The length of the CDR3 is 15 residues. Germline trimming cut 3 bases from V and 8 bases from J; bases unmatched to any gene: 6. Germline lookup yields CDR1 PRHDT and CDR2 FYEKMQ (reference sequence). The sequencing here drew on PBMCs, taken around atezolizumab (anti-PD-L1) treatment. The clonotype comes from a man aged 60 to 75 with urothelial cancer. The V and J genes are TRBV13 and TRBJ1-4; 10 bases match TRBD1. CDR3 sequence reads: CASSFVQDRGEKLFF. Here the CDR3 DNA reads TGTGCCAGCAGCTTTGTCCAGGACAGGGGGGAAAAACTGTTTTTT.